One T cell receptor (beta chain) is described in this entry. Germline CDR1 reads PRHDT; CDR2 reads FYEKMQ (reference sequence). CDR3 length: 13 amino acids. Trimming at V came to 3 bases and at J to 8 bases, leaving 4 bases not matched to a gene. Combining iRepertoire HTBI primers with Arm-PCR of CDR3 regions, the authors built TCR beta libraries. TCRdb re-called the multiplex PCR reads through MiXCR, storing one row per CDR3 protein. Among roughly 300,000 distinct CDR3 sequences, around 20% were seen once, and the ten largest hold more than 55%. Sample time point: persistent/refractory GD, antithyroid drugs over 5 years with positive TRAb. Preparation of the TCR library used RNA extracted from PBMCs. This specimen comes from a study of regulatory T cells in long-lasting Graves disease.

This rearrangement joins TRBV13 to TRBJ2-1; 7 nucleotides agree with TRBD2. Source: peripheral blood mononuclear cells (PBMCs), taken when the disease was refractory, from a patient treated with antithyroid drugs. This clonotype was obtained from a female donor with Graves disease. In nucleotides, the CDR3 is TGTGCCAGCAGCTTTGTTGGGAGGGATGAGCAGTTCTTC. It codes for CASSFVGRDEQFF. Full variable domain (missing parts from reference TRBV13 and TRBJ2-1): AAGVIQSPRHLIKEKRETATLKCYPIPRHDTVYWYQQGPGQDPQFLISFYEKMQSDKGSIPDRFSAQQFSDYHSELNMSSLELGDSALYFCASSFVGRDEQFFGPGTRLTVL.